This T cell receptor beta chain is drawn from a study of T cell changes during pregnancy in multiple sclerosis. The protocol was immunoSEQ multiplex PCR, while the TCRdb copy is restricted to in-frame clones and leaves out a portion. Here the sample spans approximately 20,000 clones, 89% being singletons. This specimen was CD8+ T cells from peripheral blood mononuclear cells, taken in the second trimester of pregnancy. The TCR originated in a female donor in good health, enrolled as a control in a pregnancy study.

The CDR3 region has the DNA TGCAGCGTTGAAGATTCCCAGGGGGCCGGGGAGCTGTTTTTT. Translated, it gives CSVEDSQGAGELFF. J is TRBJ2-2 and V is TRBV29-1; 7 bases match TRBD1. Germline CDR1 SQVTM, CDR2 ANQGSEA. The CDR3 has 14 residues. The V gene end was trimmed by 0 bases and the J gene end by 6 bases; junction bases not matched to a gene: 4.